One and the same sample provided the 22 T cell receptor beta chains below, sequenced in a study of T cell responses to AZD1222 COVID-19 vaccine. The assay was immunoSEQ multiplex PCR, and TCRdb's table has in-frame clones only and misses some. Here the sample spans 79,000 or so clones, roughly 89% being singletons. Source: peripheral blood, taken 28 days after the second AZD1222 dose. Receptor source: an adult who received the AZD1222 COVID-19 vaccine.

V is TRBV4-2 and J is TRBJ1-2; the match to TRBD1 covers 8 bases. The CDR3 contains 15 residues. V trimming: 6 bases; J trimming: 5 bases; junction bases outside the gene matches: 11. In germline, CDR1 is LGHNA, CDR2 YNFKEQ. Here the CDR3 reads CASSQDRASVYGYTF. DNA of the CDR3: TGTGCCAGCAGTCAGGACAGGGCCTCCGTATATGGCTACACCTTC.

The V call is TRBV9, the J call TRBJ1-2; 8 bases are shared with TRBD1. V shed 4 bases, J shed 6 bases, and the junction held 14 bases outside the gene matches. The CDR3 has 16 amino acids. Germline V lookup: CDR1 SGDLS, CDR2 YYNGEE. The CDR3 DNA sequence: TGTGCCAGCAGCCCAGTAGGGGCAGGGGGCAATGATGGCTACACCTTC. The encoded protein is CASSPVGAGGNDGYTF.

The chain is built from TRBV12-3 or TRBV12-4 and TRBJ1-1; no firm D call. The V gene lost 3 bases and the J gene lost 6 bases, with 8 bases spanning the gap. This CDR3 is built from 12 residues. CDR3 in amino acids: CASSLSAAEAFF. The DNA of the CDR3 is TGTGCCAGCAGTTTGTCTGCGGCTGAAGCTTTCTTT.

V is TRBV27 and J is TRBJ1-6; possibly TRBD1 for D (5 bases). The V gene's germline CDR1 is MNHEY and CDR2 SMNVEV (reference sequence). The CDR3 extends over 13 amino acids. The V gene lost 5 bases and the J gene lost 9 bases, with 11 bases spanning the gap. The CDR3 is CASSPRGGSPLHF. CDR3 DNA: TGTGCCAGCAGTCCGCGGGGGGGTTCACCCCTCCACTTT.

The rearrangement uses TRBV6-5 and TRBJ2-1; D is perhaps TRBD2 (6 bases). Germline CDR1 reads MNHEY; CDR2 reads SVGAGI. CDR3 length: 14 amino acids. V lost 5 bases and J lost 1, with 9 bases in between. CDR3 sequence (DNA): TGTGCCAGCAGTAGCGGGCTTTCCTACAATGAGCAGTTCTTC. Its translation: CASSSGLSYNEQFF.

The V gene is TRBV9, the J gene TRBJ1-1; D unresolved. The CDR3 totals 13 residues. V was clipped by 5 bases and J by 0 bases, with 8 bases between them. Germline V lookup: CDR1 SGDLS, CDR2 YYNGEE. This CDR3 is CASRSELNTEAFF. The CDR3, as DNA: TGTGCCAGCAGGAGTGAGTTGAACACTGAAGCTTTCTTT. Full variable domain (outside the CDR3, taken from reference TRBV9 and TRBJ1-1): DSGVTQTPKHLITATGQRVTLRCSPRSGDLSVYWYQQSLDQGLQFLIQYYNGEERAKGNILERFSAQQFPDLHSELNLSSLELGDSALYFCASRSELNTEAFFGQGTRLTVV.

The chain combines TRBV9 with TRBJ2-7; D not certain. This CDR3 has 14 residues. The germline V and J ends were trimmed by 2 bases and 3 bases, with 12 bases remaining between them. The germline V gene encodes CDR1 SGDLS and CDR2 YYNGEE. CDR3 DNA sequence: TGTGCCAGCAGCGTGTCCTGGGGTTGCTACGAGCAGTACGTC. This translates into CASSVSWGCYEQYV.

This clone was detected only once. This chain connects TRBV9 to TRBJ2-5; 8 nucleotides align to TRBD1. The CDR3 contains 14 residues. The trim removed 4 bases at V and 2 bases at J, leaving 4 bases unmatched. Germline CDR1 is SGDLS and CDR2 is YYNGEE. CDR3 coding DNA: TGTGCCAGCAGCCCACGGGACAGGCAAGAGACCCAGTACTTC. Its protein product is CASSPRDRQETQYF.

The chain couples TRBV28 to TRBJ1-2; D is unclear. Germline-derived CDR1 and CDR2 are MDHEN and SYDVKM. Trimming shortened V by 10 bases and J by 5 bases, and 8 bases separated the two germline ends. The CDR3 is made up of 10 amino acids. CDR3 sequence (DNA): TGTGCCACCAGAAGTTATGGCTACACCTTC. Its protein product is CATRSYGYTF.

The chain recombines TRBV9 with TRBJ2-2; the match to TRBD1 covers 9 bases. Germline CDR1 SGDLS, CDR2 YYNGEE. With V trimmed by 3 bases and J by 8 bases, 14 bases remained unmatched. The CDR3 runs 17 residues. CDR3 region: CASSGRDRDVRLGELFF. DNA of the CDR3: TGTGCCAGCAGCGGCCGGGACAGGGACGTTAGATTAGGGGAGCTGTTTTTT.

The chain has TRBV14 and TRBJ2-1, with 9 bases matching TRBD1. Germline-derived CDR1 and CDR2 are SGHDN and FVKESK. V trimming: 4 bases; J trimming: 7 bases; junction bases outside the gene matches: 2. This CDR3 has 13 residues. CDR3 sequence (DNA): TGTGCCAGCAGCCGAGGACAGGGGAATGAGCAGTTCTTC. It encodes CASSRGQGNEQFF.

This chain's CDR3 is CAISESQGANYGYTF. CDR3 DNA: TGTGCCATCAGTGAGTCCCAGGGAGCGAACTATGGCTACACCTTC. This sequence joins TRBV10-3 and TRBJ1-2, with D perhaps matching TRBD1 (5 bases). CDR1 is ENHRY, CDR2 SYGVKD, per germline. Trimming left V 0 bases short and J 2 bases short, with 10 bases between. This CDR3 is built from 15 residues.

This chain uses TRBV9 with TRBJ1-2; TRBD1 matches at 7 bases. The J segment lost 4 bases and the V segment lost 6 bases, leaving 9 bases of the junction unmatched. Germline V CDR1 and CDR2: SGDLS, YYNGEE. CDR3 length: 14 amino acids. The CDR3: CASTREQGTYGYTF. The CDR3 DNA is TGTGCCAGCACCCGTGAACAGGGGACCTATGGCTACACCTTC.

The chain combines TRBV12-5 with TRBJ2-7; 8 bases map to TRBD1. The germline gives CDR1 LGHNT, CDR2 FRNRAP. This CDR3 has 15 residues. V lost 6 bases and J lost 5; bases outside the gene matches: 12. CDR3 DNA: TGTGCTAGTGGCCCAACAGGGGGGTTCAAGGACGAGCAGTACGTC. Protein product: CASGPTGGFKDEQYV.

The V and J genes are TRBV4-1 and TRBJ2-7; D may match TRBD1 or TRBD2 (5 bases each). The CDR3 runs to 14 residues. The V and J ends lost 6 bases and 0 bases respectively, with 12 bases between them. In germline, CDR1 is MGHRA, CDR2 YSYEKL. The DNA for the CDR3 is TGCGCCAGCAGTCTCCGGGACGGCTCCTACGAGCAGTACGTC. This codes for CASSLRDGSYEQYV.

This clone is a singleton in its sample. The chain employs TRBV6-4 and TRBJ2-1; 7 bases align to TRBD1. The CDR3 is 13 residues long. Trimming took 10 bases from V and 13 from J; bases not matched to a gene: 16. Germline V lookup: CDR1 MRHNA, CDR2 SNTAGT. Written as DNA, the CDR3 is TGTGCCACCGCCTCTGGGACAGCCGATCCCCAGTTCTTC. This codes for CATASGTADPQFF.

This clone was seen only a few times. The chain carries TRBV28 and TRBJ2-7; no clear D. Germline loops: CDR1 MDHEN, CDR2 SYDVKM. The CDR3 is made up of 12 amino acids. With 4 bases removed from V and 4 bases from J, the gap between germline ends came to 8 bases. This CDR3 is CASSSRRYEQYF. The CDR3 bases are TGTGCCAGCAGTTCCCGAAGATACGAGCAGTACTTC.

The V gene is TRBV7-6, the J gene TRBJ1-1; D not certain. With 6 bases removed from V and 3 bases from J, the gap between germline ends came to 11 bases. Germline-derived CDR1 and CDR2 are SGHVS and FNYEAQ. This CDR3 region has 13 residues. The CDR3 region has the DNA TGTGCCAGCAGTTCCCGCGTGGACACTGAAGCTTTCTTT. Amino acid sequence: CASSSRVDTEAFF.

This sequence joins TRBV9 and TRBJ1-5, with D possibly being TRBD1 (5 bases). This CDR3 has 14 residues. V gave up 3 bases and J gave up 1 base, with 8 bases separating them. Germline CDR1 is SGDLS and CDR2 is YYNGEE. The CDR3 DNA is TGTGCCAGCAGCGCGGGGCCCAGCAATCAGCCCCAGCATTTT. Encoded protein: CASSAGPSNQPQHF. The whole variable domain, filled in from reference TRBV9 and TRBJ1-5, reads DSGVTQTPKHLITATGQRVTLRCSPRSGDLSVYWYQQSLDQGLQFLIQYYNGEERAKGNILERFSAQQFPDLHSELNLSSLELGDSALYFCASSAGPSNQPQHFGDGTRLSIL.

The chain combines TRBV10-3 with TRBJ2-2; D is possibly TRBD1 (5 bases). V was pared by 1 base and J by 1 base, with 7 bases between. The length of the CDR3 is 15 residues. Germline CDR1 reads ENHRY; CDR2 reads SYGVKD. In DNA form, the CDR3 reads TGTGCCATCAGTGAGTTTAGGGGGAACACCGGGGAGCTGTTTTTT. Translating gives CAISEFRGNTGELFF.

The rearrangement uses TRBV7-9 and TRBJ1-6; possible D gene TRBD1, 5 bases. The V gene lost 0 bases and the J gene lost 10 bases, with 16 bases spanning the gap. CDR1 SEHNR and CDR2 FQNEAQ come from the germline V gene (reference sequence). CDR3 size: 16 residues. The CDR3 bases are TGTGCCAGCAGCTTAGCGGGGACTGACGGAGTATCACCCCTCCACTTT. Protein product: CASSLAGTDGVSPLHF. Complete variable domain (other parts from reference TRBV7-9 and TRBJ1-6): DTGVSQNPRHKITKRGQNVTFRCDPISEHNRLYWYRQTLGQGPEFLTYFQNEAQLEKSRLLSDRFSAERPKGSFSTLEIQRTEQGDSAMYLCASSLAGTDGVSPLHFGNGTRLTVT.

V usage is TRBV28 and J usage is TRBJ1-6; 8 bases are shared with TRBD1. Germline V gene data show CDR1 as MDHEN and CDR2 as SYDVKM. The CDR3 contains 15 residues. With 6 bases clipped from V and 6 bases from J, the junction kept 7 bases outside the gene matches. The CDR3 DNA follows: TGTGCCAGCAGCCAAAGGGGGACAGGTAATTCACCCCTCCACTTT. Translated, it gives CASSQRGTGNSPLHF.